This TCR beta chain emerged from a study of shared clonotypes between healthy human individuals. General study points: Relative to memory subsets, naive subsets generally showed larger estimated richness. Since donors were few, the genetic and exposure-history diversity represented was limited.

On this clone itself: The target antigen is unknown.

The naive CD8 population came from CD45RO-negative cells selected for CCR7, without terminally differentiated effector memory CD45RA+ cells. The CDR3 covers 14 residues. V lost 10 bases to trimming and J lost 1 base, with 16 bases between them. The germline V gene encodes CDR1 LNHDA and CDR2 SQIVND (reference sequence). The method was immunoSEQ multiplex PCR; TCRdb's version includes in-frame clones alone and lacks a portion of them. Found here are hundreds of thousands of clones, 90% to 97% of them singletons; the top ten hold less than 0.25%. The clonotype was recovered from a man aged 25 to 40 in good health. The chain carries TRBV19 and TRBJ1-1, with D possibly being TRBD1 (6 bases). Specimen: naive CD8+ T cells sorted from blood. This chain's CDR3 is CATLRGVGNTEAFF. In DNA, the CDR3 is TGTGCCACGCTAAGGGGGGTAGGGAACACTGAAGCTTTCTTT.